This entry concerns a single TCR beta chain. Its antigen is unidentified. The sample is drawn from a study of beta chain features in type 1 diabetes. Study-wide results and caveats: Type 1 diabetes patients had VDJ junctions that carried fewer insertions and more deletions. A cDNA-based sequencing approach could over-represent cells with high TCR expression.

Since all of the isolated RNA was reverse transcribed, expressed TCRB transcripts were what got sequenced. TCRdb's table, derived via immunoSEQ multiplex PCR, lists solely in-frame clones and lacks some. The table records hundreds of thousands of clones, roughly 15% of them present only once. This sequence was found in a man between 18 and 35 years old in good health. Material: naive CD4+ T cells from blood.

The CDR3 loop reads CASSKNTEQFF. The CDR3 bases are TGTGCCAGCAGCAAAAATACTGAGCAGTTCTTC. The rearrangement joins TRBV5-4 to TRBJ2-1, with D hard to call. Trimming cost V 4 bases and J 9 bases, with 8 bases left between them. The CDR3 totals 11 residues. CDR1 is SGHNT and CDR2 is YYREEE in the germline V gene (reference sequence).